Presented here are 18 T cell receptor beta chains from one specimen sequenced in a study of OX40 agonist ivuxolimab in advanced cancers. Here immunoSEQ multiplex PCR was the method, and the copy in TCRdb shows in-frame clones only, minus some. The profile shows approximately 89,000 clones, about nine tenths of them singletons. Sequenced material: CD4+ or CD8+ T cells sorted from blood, taken in a trial of the OX40 agonist ivuxolimab. These receptors all stem from an adult with an advanced solid tumor such as melanoma, head and neck, liver or kidney cancer.

This clone has just a few counts. J is TRBJ2-1 and V is TRBV9, with 14 positions matching TRBD2. After removal of 0 bases from V and 0 bases from J, the junction contained 8 bases not matched to a gene. CDR1 SGDLS and CDR2 YYNGEE come from the germline V gene. CDR3 length: 20 amino acids. The CDR3, as DNA: TGTGCCAGCAGCGTAGGAGGACTAGCGGGGGGACCATACTCCTACAATGAGCAGTTCTTC. This sequence encodes CASSVGGLAGGPYSYNEQFF.

This sequence joins TRBV11-2 and TRBJ1-3; D gene ambiguous. CDR1 is SGHAT and CDR2 is FQNNGV in the germline V gene. Trimming took off 7 bases at V and 0 bases at J, with 7 bases between the two ends. The CDR3 extends over 13 amino acids. This CDR3 reads CASTTDSGNTIYF. The CDR3 DNA is TGTGCCAGCACAACGGACTCTGGAAACACCATATATTTT.

The chain links TRBV5-6 to TRBJ1-1; 8 bases fit TRBD1. CDR3 size: 16 residues. Germline V lookup: CDR1 SGHDT, CDR2 YYEEEE. The trim removed 4 bases at V and 1 base at J, leaving 9 bases unmatched. CDR3 coding DNA: TGTGCCAGCAGCCCTCGGAGAGGACAGGGGAACACTGAAGCTTTCTTT. Residues: CASSPRRGQGNTEAFF.

The chain has TRBV6-1 and TRBJ1-1; maybe TRBD1 (5 bases). Trimming left V 5 bases short and J 7 bases short, with 14 bases between. The CDR3 covers 13 residues. In germline, CDR1 is MNHNS, CDR2 SASEGT. CDR3 sequence reads: CASSLAGPGEAFF. The DNA of the CDR3 is TGTGCCAGCAGTTTAGCAGGGCCGGGTGAAGCTTTCTTT.

The chain is built from TRBV9 and TRBJ2-2; 10 bases map to TRBD1. The CDR3 runs 16 residues. Germline V lookup: CDR1 SGDLS, CDR2 YYNGEE. V trimming: 0 bases; J trimming: 4 bases; junction bases outside the gene matches: 3. CDR3 sequence reads: CASSVGRTGGTGELFF. As DNA, the CDR3 is TGTGCCAGCAGCGTAGGGAGGACAGGGGGCACCGGGGAGCTGTTTTTT.

The rearrangement uses TRBV19 and TRBJ1-1; D is uncertain. CDR3 length: 13 amino acids. Germline assignment: CDR1 LNHDA and CDR2 SQIVND (reference sequence). With 6 bases removed from V and 3 bases from J, the gap between germline ends came to 11 bases. The CDR3 region is CASSQYRDTEAFF. The DNA of the CDR3 is TGTGCCAGTAGCCAATACAGAGACACTGAAGCTTTCTTT.

This sequence joins TRBV4-2 and TRBJ2-1, with TRBD2 matching 9 bases. The CDR3 covers 17 residues. V gave up 1 base and J gave up 2 bases; unmatched junction bases: 6. Germline-derived CDR1 and CDR2 are LGHNA and YNFKEQ. The CDR3: CASSQVTGTSTYNEQFF. The DNA of the CDR3 is TGTGCCAGCAGCCAAGTTACCGGGACTAGCACCTACAATGAGCAGTTCTTC.

The chain joins TRBV5-4 to TRBJ2-3, with D perhaps TRBD1 (6 bases). CDR3 length: 15 residues. Trimming left V 4 bases short and J 1 base short, with 13 bases between. CDR1 is SGHNT and CDR2 is YYREEE in the germline V gene (reference sequence). This CDR3 is CASSPPAGGTDTQYF. The CDR3, as DNA: TGTGCCAGCAGCCCGCCGGCAGGGGGCACAGATACGCAGTATTTT.

The rearrangement links TRBV19 to TRBJ1-2; the D is unclear. Germline V gives CDR1 LNHDA, CDR2 SQIVND (reference sequence). Trimming took off 4 bases at V and 2 bases at J, with 11 bases between the two ends. This CDR3 has 14 amino acids. The CDR3 DNA is TGTGCCAGTAGTACTCTATTTTCGAACTATGGCTACACCTTC. Encoded protein: CASSTLFSNYGYTF.

This clone was detected only once. The chain joins TRBV19 to TRBJ2-1; D might be TRBD1 (5 bases). The CDR3 is 15 amino acids. Germline V CDR1 and CDR2: LNHDA, SQIVND (reference sequence). V was cut by 6 bases and J by 6 bases, with 18 bases left in between. The CDR3 reads CASRPLRAQGNEQFF. In DNA, the CDR3 is TGTGCCAGTAGACCCCTACGGGCCCAGGGCAATGAGCAGTTCTTC. Based on the CDR3 plus reference TRBV19 and TRBJ2-1, the full variable domain is DGGITQSPKYLFRKEGQNVTLSCEQNLNHDAMYWYRQDPGQGLRLIYYSQIVNDFQKGDIAEGYSVSREKKESFPLTVTSAQKNPTAFYLCASRPLRAQGNEQFFGPGTRLTVL.

This clone was observed once. The rearrangement joins TRBV6-1 to TRBJ2-7; D unresolved. The CDR3 is 14 amino acids. V was clipped by 4 bases and J by 2 bases, with 12 bases between them. CDR1 is MNHNS and CDR2 is SASEGT in the germline V gene. The DNA for the CDR3 is TGTGCCAGCAGTGTTGATACATGGACCTACGAGCAGTACTTC. Protein sequence: CASSVDTWTYEQYF.

J is TRBJ2-2 and V is TRBV7-8; 8 bases are a match to TRBD1. The V gene's germline CDR1 is SGHVS and CDR2 FQNEAQ. This CDR3 is 17 amino acids long. Trimming cost V 5 bases and J 2 bases; bases outside gene matches: 10. In DNA form, the CDR3 reads TGTGCCAGCAGCCCTCAACAGGGGGGACCCAACACCGGGGAGCTGTTTTTT. Encoded protein: CASSPQQGGPNTGELFF.

V and J are TRBV11-3 and TRBJ2-3, with TRBD1 matching over 7 bases. Germline trimming cut 3 bases from V and 8 bases from J; bases unmatched to any gene: 11. This CDR3 has 15 residues. Germline CDR1 and CDR2: SGHNT and YENEEA. DNA for the CDR3: TGTGCCAGCAGCTTCCAGACAGGGCCGAGTGGTACGCAGTATTTT. The encoded protein is CASSFQTGPSGTQYF.

V usage is TRBV7-2 and J usage is TRBJ2-3; maybe TRBD2 (7 bases). Trimming took off 6 bases at V and 2 bases at J, with 12 bases between the two ends. Germline CDR1 reads SGHTA; CDR2 reads FQGNSA. The CDR3 runs 14 residues. As DNA, the CDR3 is TGTGCCAGCAGTTTTGCGGGGGCCACAGATACGCAGTATTTT. Its translation is CASSFAGATDTQYF.

V is TRBV5-1 and J is TRBJ2-1; TRBD1 is a possible D gene (5 bases). V lost 4 bases and J 8 bases, leaving 13 bases between the germline ends. Per germline, CDR1 SGHRS and CDR2 YFSETQ. The CDR3 contains 13 residues. The CDR3 protein is CASSAYQGHEQFF. Written as DNA, the CDR3 is TGCGCCAGCAGCGCTTACCAGGGCCATGAGCAGTTCTTC.

This chain connects TRBV18 to TRBJ2-1, with TRBD2 as a possible D gene (5 bases). CDR3 length equals 16 residues. V lost 0 bases to trimming and J lost 5 bases, with 14 bases between them. Germline V gives CDR1 KGHSH, CDR2 LQKENI. The CDR3 reads CASSPPVRTSDNEQFF. Written as DNA, the CDR3 is TGTGCCAGCTCACCACCGGTAAGAACTAGTGACAATGAGCAGTTCTTC. Full variable domain (outside the CDR3, taken from reference TRBV18 and TRBJ2-1): NAGVMQNPRHLVRRRGQEARLRCSPMKGHSHVYWYRQLPEEGLKFMVYLQKENIIDESGMPKERFSAEFPKEGPSILRIQQVVRGDSAAYFCASSPPVRTSDNEQFFGPGTRLTVL.

The genes are TRBV4-1 and TRBJ1-3; D unresolved. Trimming removed 0 bases from V and 4 bases from J, with 19 bases in between. Germline lookup yields CDR1 MGHRA and CDR2 YSYEKL. This CDR3 spans 18 amino acids. The CDR3 loop is CASSQDRGRTRGGNTIYF. In DNA form, the CDR3 reads TGCGCCAGCAGCCAAGATCGCGGGCGGACGCGAGGCGGAAACACCATATATTTT.

The chain uses TRBV6-1 and TRBJ1-1; D is perhaps TRBD1 (6 bases). Between the trimmed V and J ends, which lost 3 bases and 2 bases, there was a span of 10 bases. Per germline, CDR1 MNHNS and CDR2 SASEGT. This CDR3 contains 14 residues. The CDR3 sequence is CASSDGGHNTEAFF. The CDR3 nucleotides read TGTGCCAGCAGTGACGGGGGCCACAACACTGAAGCTTTCTTT.